These 5 T cell receptor beta chains share one sample of origin, sequenced in a study of OX40 agonist ivuxolimab in advanced cancers. Clones were sequenced by immunoSEQ multiplex PCR, and TCRdb holds only the in-frame ones, with some missing. Among about 51,000 clones, more than 70% were seen once, and the ten largest hold 3.5% to 4.5%. The sample here was CD4+ or CD8+ T cells sorted from blood, taken in a trial of the OX40 agonist ivuxolimab. The receptors here all came from an adult with an advanced solid tumor such as melanoma, head and neck, liver or kidney cancer.

The DNA for the CDR3 is TGTGCCAGCAGCGGGGACAGCTACGAGCAGTACTTC. This sequence encodes CASSGDSYEQYF. The genes are TRBV9 and TRBJ2-7, with 7 bases aligning to TRBD1. The V and J ends lost 3 bases and 3 bases, in that order; junction bases with no gene match: 0. CDR3 size: 12 residues. In germline, CDR1 is SGDLS, CDR2 YYNGEE.

The CDR3 loop reads CASSMGPSNQPQHF. In DNA form, the CDR3 reads TGCGCCAGCAGCATGGGGCCCAGCAATCAGCCCCAGCATTTT. The V and J genes are TRBV5-1 and TRBJ1-5; the D gene is possibly TRBD1 (5 bases). The CDR3 contains 14 residues. The germline CDR1 and CDR2 sequences are SGHRS and YFSETQ. Trimming took off 4 bases at V and 1 base at J, with 9 bases between the two ends.

This sequence joins TRBV6-1 and TRBJ2-7; D gene ambiguous. In germline, CDR1 is MNHNS, CDR2 SASEGT. The CDR3 runs to 13 residues. Trimming took off 0 bases at V and 6 bases at J, with 9 bases between the two ends. The CDR3 spells CASSEAGVSEQYF. The DNA of the CDR3 is TGTGCCAGCAGTGAAGCTGGAGTTTCCGAGCAGTACTTC.

The gene calls are TRBV10-2 and TRBJ2-5, with D perhaps TRBD1 (6 bases). In germline, CDR1 is WSHSY, CDR2 SAAADI. The CDR3 loop spans 13 amino acids. Trimming left V 4 bases short and J 5 bases short, with 11 bases between. The CDR3 DNA sequence: TGCGCCAGCAGTGGAGGGGGTAGGGAGACCCAGTACTTC. Translation: CASSGGGRETQYF.

The V and J genes are TRBV14 and TRBJ2-5; TRBD2 matches at 12 bases. The CDR3 sequence is 18 residues long. The germline V gene encodes CDR1 SGHDN and CDR2 FVKESK. Trimming cost V 4 bases and J 5 bases; bases outside gene matches: 14. CDR3 in amino acids: CASSPRGILAGGRETQYF. DNA for the CDR3: TGTGCCAGCAGCCCGAGGGGTATACTAGCGGGAGGACGGGAGACCCAGTACTTC.